This T cell receptor beta chain stems from a study of cytomegalovirus exposure and HLA in healthy donors. Broader study findings: Later, an analysis found that common viral pathogens appeared to be linked with several of the most significant clusters. Association of a missense DCLRE1C variant with TCR beta V- and J-gene trimming was reported in a later analysis. Solely CMV serostatus was available to characterize immune exposure.

The study ran its PCR with 60 Vbeta and 13 Jbeta primers. Some clones are missing from TCRdb's copy, which holds only in-frame ones; the method was immunoSEQ multiplex PCR. The repertoire holds about 95,000 clones, with approximately 77% as singletons. The CDR3 sequence is 16 residues long. V lost 2 bases, J lost 0 bases, and 4 bases stayed unmatched. CDR1 and CDR2 from the germline V gene are MNHEY and SMNVEV (reference sequence). This clone was counted a single time. Its specificity is not known. Donors had nominal health at sampling but likely had unrecorded immune exposures. Sequencing used PBMCs. The source of this sequence is a woman between 40 and 55 years old in good health and CMV-seronegative. The rearrangement joins TRBV27 to TRBJ2-1; 7 positions agree with TRBD1. The CDR3 here is CASSLEGASSYNEQFF. Written as DNA, the CDR3 is TGTGCCAGCAGTTTAGAGGGGGCTAGCTCCTACAATGAGCAGTTCTTC.